This T cell receptor (beta chain) originates from a study of glioma-infiltrating T cells after dendritic cell vaccination listed by TCRdb under 2016. General notes on the study: The cohort included approximately 15 glioblastoma patients drawn from Phase I and II dendritic cell vaccination trials, of whom 9 were newly diagnosed and 6 had recurrent disease. Between about 2002 and 2013, the patients were given dendritic cell vaccination pulsed with autologous tumor lysate. To make the vaccine, monocyte-derived dendritic cells were cultured for approximately 7 days with IL-4 and GM-CSF and then pulsed overnight with autologous tumor lysate. Three intradermal dendritic cell vaccine injections were administered to patients at biweekly intervals in the arm below the axilla. In glioblastoma patients vaccinated with dendritic cells, deep sequencing of TCR beta CDR3 regions served to measure the amount of tumor-infiltrating lymphocytes and to compare repertoires between tumor and blood. Survival after dendritic cell vaccination was correlated with TCR sequencing metrics, such as TIL content and the overlap between tumor and blood repertoires. General conclusions and limits of the study: No direct relationship between TCR clonality and survival was found, suggesting a diverse polyclonal response may matter. The cohort was small and heterogeneous, only a few patients had full blood and tumor sets, and even fewer had initial-recurrent tumor pairs. The three-group TCR overlap response model was characterized as speculative, and prospective validation of the model was stated to be required. Higher estimated pretreatment TIL content predicted longer time to progression and overall survival after dendritic cell vaccination.

A remark on this clone: What this receptor recognizes is not known. Base quality data are lacking; no much larger clone is found one base away.

Using the immunoSEQ assay, TCRB CDR3 regions were amplified from roughly 1.8 micrograms of genomic DNA, or from all available DNA when less than that was on hand. The multiplex PCR employed 60 forward primers targeting TCR V beta segments and 13 reverse primers targeting J beta segments. Synthetic control templates were spiked into each sample at limiting dilution to estimate reads per starting template. The Illumina HiSeq System generated 87 bp sequencing reads. Concerning the study's data processing: PCR and sequencing errors were removed by a nearest neighbor algorithm that merged closely related sequences. TCR overlap was measured as the percentage of unique tumor TCR beta sequences also present in the same patient's peripheral blood. TCRdb took over this immuneACCESS table, retaining in-frame rearrangements with V and J assigned. Such tables are incomplete; in checked studies, under half of the missing clones stem from an unresolved V gene, and the remainder is unexplained. V, J and clone size were drawn from that table, and D and trimming were deduced from the DNA. The table for this sample lists almost 90,000 clones; roughly four fifths of them were counted only once. The ten largest account for less than 7% of the sample.

The time point label here, explained by the study, means: after dendritic cell vaccination, including at tumor progression/relapse. Selection of patients required sufficient residual fresh-frozen tumor tissue and over two years of available survival data. None of the glioblastoma patients carried an isocitrate dehydrogenase mutation, although molecular status otherwise varied. PBMC were collected before vaccination, two weeks after the third vaccination, and at tumor progression if progression occurred. The Qiagen DNeasy Blood extraction Kit was used for extraction of genomic DNA. This material consisted of blood, taken after dendritic cell vaccination. The TCR was taken from a human donor with glioblastoma.

The CDR3 amino acid sequence is: CASSIDSQRDSPLHF. Read as DNA, the sequence is TGTGCCAGTAGTATAGACAGCCAACGGGATTCACCCCTCCACTTT. The chain was built from TRBV19 and TRBJ1-6; the D gene remains uncertain. V is reduced by 0 bases and J by 8 bases, leaving a spacing of 11 bases between them. The CDR1 and CDR2 encoded by the germline V gene (reference sequence) are LNHDA and SQIVND. The cysteine opens and the phenylalanine closes a CDR3 of 15 amino acids. Of all the DNA, just the CDR3 is kept, 45 bases in frame from base 1.